This T cell receptor beta chain was observed in a study of blood T cell repertoires in COVID-19. Produced via immunoSEQ multiplex PCR; TCRdb's table is partial and in-frame only. Seen here are around 200,000 clones, roughly 86% observed once, and the top ten hold roughly 3.5%. This clonotype was sampled from a man in his 70s with acute or convalescent COVID-19. The material sequenced was peripheral blood.

CDR3 sequence: CASSMGRDTEAFF. The DNA of the CDR3 is TGCGCCAGCAGCATGGGACGGGACACTGAAGCTTTCTTT. The chain employs TRBV5-1 and TRBJ1-1; D perhaps matches TRBD1 (5 bases). CDR1 is SGHRS and CDR2 is YFSETQ in the germline V gene. CDR3 length equals 13 residues. The V end was cut by 4 bases, the J end by 3 bases, with 10 bases between.